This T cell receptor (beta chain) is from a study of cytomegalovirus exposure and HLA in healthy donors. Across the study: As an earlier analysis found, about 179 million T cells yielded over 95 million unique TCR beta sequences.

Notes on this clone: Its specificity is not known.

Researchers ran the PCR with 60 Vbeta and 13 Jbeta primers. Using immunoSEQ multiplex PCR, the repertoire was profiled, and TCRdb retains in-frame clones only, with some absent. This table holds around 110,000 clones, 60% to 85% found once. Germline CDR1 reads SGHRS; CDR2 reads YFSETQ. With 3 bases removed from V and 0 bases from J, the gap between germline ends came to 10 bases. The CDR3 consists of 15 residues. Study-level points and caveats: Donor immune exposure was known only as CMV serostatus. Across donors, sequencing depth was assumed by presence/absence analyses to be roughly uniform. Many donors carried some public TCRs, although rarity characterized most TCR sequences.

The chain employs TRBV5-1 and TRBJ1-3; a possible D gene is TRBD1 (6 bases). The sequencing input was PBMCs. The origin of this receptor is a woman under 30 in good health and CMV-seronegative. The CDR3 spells CASSSQGPSGNTIYF. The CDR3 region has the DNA TGCGCCAGCAGCTCACAGGGACCCTCTGGAAACACCATATATTTT.